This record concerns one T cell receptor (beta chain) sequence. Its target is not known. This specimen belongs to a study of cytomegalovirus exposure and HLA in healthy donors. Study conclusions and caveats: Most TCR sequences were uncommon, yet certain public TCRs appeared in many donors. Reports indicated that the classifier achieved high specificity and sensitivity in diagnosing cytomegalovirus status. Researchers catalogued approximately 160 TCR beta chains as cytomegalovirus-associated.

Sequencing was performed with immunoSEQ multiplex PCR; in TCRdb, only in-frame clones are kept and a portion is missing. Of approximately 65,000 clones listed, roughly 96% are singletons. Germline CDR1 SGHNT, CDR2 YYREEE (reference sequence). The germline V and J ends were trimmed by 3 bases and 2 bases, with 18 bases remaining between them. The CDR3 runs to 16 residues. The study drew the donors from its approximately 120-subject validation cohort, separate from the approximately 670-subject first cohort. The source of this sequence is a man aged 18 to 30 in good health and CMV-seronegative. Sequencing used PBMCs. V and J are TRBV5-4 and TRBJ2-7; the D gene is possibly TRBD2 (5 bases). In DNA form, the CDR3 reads TGTGCCAGCAGCTCCCTGGGCAATTCGGGAACCTACGAGCAGTACTTC. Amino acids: CASSSLGNSGTYEQYF.